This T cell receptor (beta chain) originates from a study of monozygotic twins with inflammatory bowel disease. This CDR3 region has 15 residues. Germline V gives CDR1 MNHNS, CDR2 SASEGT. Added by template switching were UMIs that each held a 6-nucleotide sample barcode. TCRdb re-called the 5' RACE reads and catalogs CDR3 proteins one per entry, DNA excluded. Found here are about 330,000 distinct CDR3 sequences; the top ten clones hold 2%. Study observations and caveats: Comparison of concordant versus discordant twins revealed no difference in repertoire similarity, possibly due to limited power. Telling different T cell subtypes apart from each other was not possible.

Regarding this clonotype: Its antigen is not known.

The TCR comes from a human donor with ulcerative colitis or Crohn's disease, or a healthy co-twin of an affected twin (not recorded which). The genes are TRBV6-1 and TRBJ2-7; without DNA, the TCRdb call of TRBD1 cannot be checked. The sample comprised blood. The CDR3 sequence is CATNQGLISYGEQYF.